This T cell receptor beta chain is from a study of CD8+ T cells in alopecia areata. Study-level findings and limits: Sequencing of scalp samples also captures resident alphabeta T cells of normal skin. Given one nonresponder, whether baseline CD8+ expansion relates to response remains uncertain.

For this clone: What it binds is unknown. Other DNA sequences in this sample translate to the same CDR3.

The V end was cut by 5 bases, the J end by 3 bases, with 11 bases between. CDR1 is LNHDA and CDR2 is SQIVND in the germline V gene (reference sequence). This CDR3 has 14 amino acids. Sequencing relied on a cDNA template that was reverse transcribed from extracted RNA. The method was immunoSEQ multiplex PCR; TCRdb's version includes in-frame clones alone and lacks a portion of them. Of more than 130,000 clones listed, about four fifths are singletons. Described treatment: oral pan-JAK inhibitor, 5-10 mg twice daily. This clonotype was sampled from a human donor with alopecia areata. The source material was CD8+ T cells sorted from blood, sampled at week 4, from a patient treated with tofacitinib. The gene calls are TRBV19 and TRBJ2-1; D is undetermined. The CDR3 bases are TGTGCCAGTAGTCCGGGTGGCGACTACAATGAGCAGTTCTTC. Amino acids: CASSPGGDYNEQFF.